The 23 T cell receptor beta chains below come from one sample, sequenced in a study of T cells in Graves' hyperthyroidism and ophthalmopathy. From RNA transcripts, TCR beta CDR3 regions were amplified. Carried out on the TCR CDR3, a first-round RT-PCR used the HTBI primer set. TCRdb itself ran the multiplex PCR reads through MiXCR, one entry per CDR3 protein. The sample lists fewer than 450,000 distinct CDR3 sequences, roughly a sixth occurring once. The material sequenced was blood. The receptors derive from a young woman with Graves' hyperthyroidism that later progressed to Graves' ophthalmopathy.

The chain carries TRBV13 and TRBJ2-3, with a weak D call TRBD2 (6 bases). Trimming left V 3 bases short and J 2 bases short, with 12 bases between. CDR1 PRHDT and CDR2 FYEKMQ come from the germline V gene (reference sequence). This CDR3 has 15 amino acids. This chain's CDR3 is CASSLEGPFTDTQYF. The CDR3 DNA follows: TGTGCCAGCAGCTTGGAGGGGCCGTTCACAGATACGCAGTATTTT.

The CDR3, as DNA: TGCGCCAGCAGCCGAGGACAGACAGTGAACACTGAAGCTTTCTTT. Translated, it gives CASSRGQTVNTEAFF. The chain recombines TRBV5-1 with TRBJ1-1; possible D gene TRBD1, 6 bases. Germline V gives CDR1 SGHRS, CDR2 YFSETQ. This CDR3 contains 15 residues. Trimming cost V 4 bases and J 0 bases, with 13 bases left between them.

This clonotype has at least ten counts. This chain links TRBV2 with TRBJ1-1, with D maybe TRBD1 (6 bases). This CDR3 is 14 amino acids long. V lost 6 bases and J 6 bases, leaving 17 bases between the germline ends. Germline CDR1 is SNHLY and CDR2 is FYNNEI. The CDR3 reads CASSRDIGGSEAFF. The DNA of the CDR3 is TGTGCCAGCAGCCGGGACATAGGAGGATCTGAAGCTTTCTTT.

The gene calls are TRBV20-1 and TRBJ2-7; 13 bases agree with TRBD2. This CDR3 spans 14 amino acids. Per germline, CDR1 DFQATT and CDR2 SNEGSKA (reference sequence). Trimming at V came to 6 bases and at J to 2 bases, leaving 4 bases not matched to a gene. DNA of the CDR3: TGCAGTGCGCCCGGGACTAGCGGGGCCTACGAGCAGTACTTC. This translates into CSAPGTSGAYEQYF.

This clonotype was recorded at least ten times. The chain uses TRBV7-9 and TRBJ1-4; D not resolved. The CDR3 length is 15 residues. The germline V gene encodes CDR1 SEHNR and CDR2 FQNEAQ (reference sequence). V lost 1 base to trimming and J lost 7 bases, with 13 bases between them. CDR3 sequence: CASSLGGLVGEKLFF. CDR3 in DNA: TGTGCCAGCAGCTTAGGTGGGCTTGTTGGTGAAAAACTGTTTTTT.

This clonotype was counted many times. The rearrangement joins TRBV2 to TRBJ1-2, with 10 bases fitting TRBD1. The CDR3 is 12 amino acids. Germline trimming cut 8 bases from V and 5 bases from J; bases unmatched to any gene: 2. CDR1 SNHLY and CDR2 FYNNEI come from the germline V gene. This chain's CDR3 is CASRDRGYGYTF. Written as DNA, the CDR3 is TGTGCCAGCCGGGACAGGGGATATGGCTACACCTTC.

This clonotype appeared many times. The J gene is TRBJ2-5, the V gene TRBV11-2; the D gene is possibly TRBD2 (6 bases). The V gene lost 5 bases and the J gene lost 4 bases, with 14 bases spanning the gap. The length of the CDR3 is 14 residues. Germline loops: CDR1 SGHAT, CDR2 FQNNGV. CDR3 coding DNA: TGTGCCAGCAGCCCCATGGGGGGAGGAGAGACCCAGTACTTC. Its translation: CASSPMGGGETQYF.

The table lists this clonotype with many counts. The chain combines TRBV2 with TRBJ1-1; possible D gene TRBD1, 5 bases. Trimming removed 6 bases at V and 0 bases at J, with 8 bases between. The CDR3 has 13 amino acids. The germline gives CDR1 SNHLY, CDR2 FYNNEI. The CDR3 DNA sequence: TGTGCCAGCAGGAGGGACTTGAACACTGAAGCTTTCTTT. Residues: CASRRDLNTEAFF.

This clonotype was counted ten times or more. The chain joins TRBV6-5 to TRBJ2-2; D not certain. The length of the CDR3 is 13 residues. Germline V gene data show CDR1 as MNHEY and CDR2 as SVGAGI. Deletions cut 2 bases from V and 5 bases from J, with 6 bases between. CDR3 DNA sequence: TGTGCCAGCAGTTACAGGGTAACCGGGGAGCTGTTTTTT. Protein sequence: CASSYRVTGELFF.

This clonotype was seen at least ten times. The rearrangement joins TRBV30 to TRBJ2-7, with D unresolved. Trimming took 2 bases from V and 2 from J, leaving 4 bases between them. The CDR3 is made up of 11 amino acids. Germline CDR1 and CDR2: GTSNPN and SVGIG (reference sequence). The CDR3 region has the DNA TGTGCCTGGAGTTACGCCTACGAGCAGTACTTC. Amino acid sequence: CAWSYAYEQYF.

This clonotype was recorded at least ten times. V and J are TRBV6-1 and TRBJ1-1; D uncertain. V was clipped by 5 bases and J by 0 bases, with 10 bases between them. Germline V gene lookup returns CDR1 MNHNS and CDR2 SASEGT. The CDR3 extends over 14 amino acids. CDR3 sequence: CASSSGPLNTEAFF. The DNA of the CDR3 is TGTGCCAGCAGTTCCGGACCGCTGAACACTGAAGCTTTCTTT.

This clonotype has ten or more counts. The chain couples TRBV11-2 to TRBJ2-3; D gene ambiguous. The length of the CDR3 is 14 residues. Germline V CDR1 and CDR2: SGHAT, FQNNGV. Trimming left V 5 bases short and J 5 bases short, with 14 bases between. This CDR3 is CASSPPAGLDTQYF. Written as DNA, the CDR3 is TGTGCCAGCAGCCCTCCTGCTGGTTTAGATACGCAGTATTTT.

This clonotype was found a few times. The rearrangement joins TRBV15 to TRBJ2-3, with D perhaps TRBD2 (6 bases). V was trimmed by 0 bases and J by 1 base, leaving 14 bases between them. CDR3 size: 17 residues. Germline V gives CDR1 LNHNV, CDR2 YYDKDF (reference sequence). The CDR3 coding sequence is TGTGCCACCAGCAGAGAGCCTACAGGAGGGGGCACAGATACGCAGTATTTT. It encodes CATSREPTGGGTDTQYF.

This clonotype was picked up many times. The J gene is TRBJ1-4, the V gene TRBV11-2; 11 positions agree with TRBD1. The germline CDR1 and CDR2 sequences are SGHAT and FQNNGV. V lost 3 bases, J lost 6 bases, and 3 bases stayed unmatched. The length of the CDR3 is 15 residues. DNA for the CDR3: TGTGCCAGCAGCTTGGGACAGGGGGTGGATGAAAAACTGTTTTTT. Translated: CASSLGQGVDEKLFF.

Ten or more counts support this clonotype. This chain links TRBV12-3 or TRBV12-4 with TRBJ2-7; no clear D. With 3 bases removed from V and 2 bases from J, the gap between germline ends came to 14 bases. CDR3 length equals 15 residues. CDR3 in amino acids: CASSFGVLTTYEQYF. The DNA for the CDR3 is TGTGCCAGCAGTTTCGGTGTCCTCACCACCTACGAGCAGTACTTC.

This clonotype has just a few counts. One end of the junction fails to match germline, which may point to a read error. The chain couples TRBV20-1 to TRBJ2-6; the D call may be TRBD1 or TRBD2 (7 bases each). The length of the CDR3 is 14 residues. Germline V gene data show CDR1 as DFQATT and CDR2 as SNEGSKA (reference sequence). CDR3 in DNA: TGCAGTGCGCCAGGGGGGGGTGGGGCCAACGTCCTAACTTTC. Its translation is CSAPGGGGANVLTF.

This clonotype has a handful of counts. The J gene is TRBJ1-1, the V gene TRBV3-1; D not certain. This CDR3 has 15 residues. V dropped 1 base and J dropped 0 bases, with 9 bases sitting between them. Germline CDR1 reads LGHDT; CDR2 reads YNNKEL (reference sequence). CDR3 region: CASSQAQIMNTEAFF. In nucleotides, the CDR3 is TGTGCCAGCAGCCAAGCACAGATTATGAACACTGAAGCTTTCTTT.

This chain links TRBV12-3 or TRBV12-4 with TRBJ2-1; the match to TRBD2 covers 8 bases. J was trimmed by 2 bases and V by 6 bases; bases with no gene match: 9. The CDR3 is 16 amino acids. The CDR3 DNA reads TGTGCCAGCAGCCACACACTAGCGGTCACCTACAATGAGCAGTTCTTC. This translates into CASSHTLAVTYNEQFF.

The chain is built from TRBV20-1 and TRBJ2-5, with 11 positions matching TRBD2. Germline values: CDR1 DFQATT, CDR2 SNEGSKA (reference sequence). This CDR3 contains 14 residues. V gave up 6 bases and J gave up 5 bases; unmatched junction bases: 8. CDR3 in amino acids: CSAGTSGAGETQYF. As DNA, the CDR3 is TGCAGTGCCGGGACTAGCGGCGCTGGGGAGACCCAGTACTTC.

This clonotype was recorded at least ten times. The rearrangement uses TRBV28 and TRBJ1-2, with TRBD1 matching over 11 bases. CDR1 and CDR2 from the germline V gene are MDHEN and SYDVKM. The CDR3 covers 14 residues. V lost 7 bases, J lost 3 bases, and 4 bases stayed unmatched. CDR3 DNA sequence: TGTGCCAGCACATGGACAGGGGGCTACTATGGCTACACCTTC. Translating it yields CASTWTGGYYGYTF.

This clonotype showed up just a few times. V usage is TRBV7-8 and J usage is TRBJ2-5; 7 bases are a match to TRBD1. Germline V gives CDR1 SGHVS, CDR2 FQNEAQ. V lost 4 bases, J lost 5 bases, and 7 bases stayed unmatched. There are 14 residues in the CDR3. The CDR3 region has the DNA TGTGCCAGCAGCTCAGACAGGGTCGGGGAGACCCAGTACTTC. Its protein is CASSSDRVGETQYF.

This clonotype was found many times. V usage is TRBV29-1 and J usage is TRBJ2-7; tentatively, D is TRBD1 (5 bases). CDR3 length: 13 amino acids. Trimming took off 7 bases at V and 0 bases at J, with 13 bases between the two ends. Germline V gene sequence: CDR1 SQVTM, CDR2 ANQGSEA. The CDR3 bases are TGCAGCGCCACGACAGAGAGCTCCTACGAGCAGTACTTC. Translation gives CSATTESSYEQYF.

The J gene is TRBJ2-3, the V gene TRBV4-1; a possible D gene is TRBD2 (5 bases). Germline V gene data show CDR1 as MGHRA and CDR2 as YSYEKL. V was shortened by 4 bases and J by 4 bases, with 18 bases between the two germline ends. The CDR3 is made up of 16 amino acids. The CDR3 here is CASSRHTEARADTQYF. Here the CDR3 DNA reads TGCGCCAGCAGCCGCCACACAGAGGCGAGGGCAGATACGCAGTATTTT.